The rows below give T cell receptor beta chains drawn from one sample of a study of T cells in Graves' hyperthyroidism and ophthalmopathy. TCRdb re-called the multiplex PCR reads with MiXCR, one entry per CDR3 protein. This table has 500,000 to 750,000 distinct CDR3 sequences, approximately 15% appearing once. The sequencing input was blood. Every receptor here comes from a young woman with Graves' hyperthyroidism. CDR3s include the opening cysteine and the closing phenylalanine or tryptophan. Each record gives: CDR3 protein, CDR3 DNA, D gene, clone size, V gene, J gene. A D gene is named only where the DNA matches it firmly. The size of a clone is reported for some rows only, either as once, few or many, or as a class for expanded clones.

cdr3_aa: CASSQGDGDQPQHF
cdr3_nt: TGTGCCAGCAGCCAAGGAGACGGAGATCAGCCCCAGCATTTT
d_call: NA
clone_size: NA
v_call: TRBV4-2
j_call: TRBJ1-5

cdr3_aa: CASGLALGSRTDTQYF
cdr3_nt: TGTGCTAGTGGTTTGGCCCTAGGGAGTCGCACAGATACGCAGTATTTT
d_call: NA
clone_size: many
v_call: TRBV12-5
j_call: TRBJ2-3

cdr3_aa: CASSHGETQYF
cdr3_nt: TGTGCCAGCAGTCACGGGGAGACCCAGTACTTC
d_call: NA
clone_size: many
v_call: TRBV7-6
j_call: TRBJ2-5

cdr3_aa: CSAGGLAGGLDNEQFF
cdr3_nt: TGCAGTGCTGGGGGACTAGCGGGAGGGCTTGATAATGAGCAGTTCTTC
d_call: TRBD2
clone_size: NA
v_call: TRBV20-1
j_call: TRBJ2-1

cdr3_aa: CASSPLLAGVDTQYF
cdr3_nt: TGTGCCAGCAGTCCCCTGCTAGCGGGAGTAGATACGCAGTATTTT
d_call: TRBD2
clone_size: many
v_call: TRBV28
j_call: TRBJ2-3

cdr3_aa: CASSYLRTDSYEQDF
cdr3_nt: TGTGCCAGCAGTTACCTCAGGACAGACTCCTACGAGCAGGACTTC
d_call: NA
clone_size: NA
v_call: TRBV6-6
j_call: TRBJ2-7

cdr3_aa: CASSLQGPNQPQHF
cdr3_nt: TGTGCCAGCAGCTTACAGGGGCCGAATCAGCCCCAGCATTTT
d_call: NA
clone_size: many
v_call: TRBV7-9
j_call: TRBJ1-5

cdr3_aa: CAWSILAHLNPEAFF
cdr3_nt: TGTGCCTGGAGTATCCTAGCACACTTGAACCCTGAAGCTTTCTTT
d_call: NA
clone_size: many
v_call: TRBV30
j_call: TRBJ1-1

cdr3_aa: CASSEDAGFWANEQYF
cdr3_nt: TGTGCCAGCAGTGAAGATGCGGGTTTCTGGGCTAACGAGCAGTACTTC
d_call: NA
clone_size: many
v_call: TRBV6-1
j_call: TRBJ2-7

cdr3_aa: CASSGQDTGELFF
cdr3_nt: TGTGCCAGCAGCGGACAGGACACCGGGGAGCTGTTTTTT
d_call: TRBD1
clone_size: few
v_call: TRBV2
j_call: TRBJ2-2

cdr3_aa: CASSLWGTGGEKLFF
cdr3_nt: TGTGCCAGCAGTTTATGGGGGACAGGGGGCGAAAAACTGTTTTTT
d_call: TRBD1
clone_size: few
v_call: TRBV27
j_call: TRBJ1-4

cdr3_aa: CASSYSRQGPYEQCF
cdr3_nt: TGTGCCAGCAGTTACTCGAGACAGGGCCCCTACGAGCAGTGCTTC
d_call: TRBD1
clone_size: once
v_call: TRBV28
j_call: TRBJ2-7

cdr3_aa: CASSQEVSGTYNEQFF
cdr3_nt: TGTGCCAGCAGCCAAGAGGTTAGCGGGACCTACAATGAGCAGTTCTTC
d_call: TRBD2
clone_size: many
v_call: TRBV3-1
j_call: TRBJ2-1

cdr3_aa: CASRPSGSNQPQHF
cdr3_nt: TGTGCCAGCAGACCCTCCGGGAGCAATCAGCCCCAGCATTTT
d_call: NA
clone_size: many
v_call: TRBV6-1
j_call: TRBJ1-5

cdr3_aa: CASSVSGSPPDTQYF
cdr3_nt: TGTGCCAGCAGCGTTAGCGGGAGTCCCCCAGATACGCAGTATTTT
d_call: TRBD2
clone_size: few
v_call: TRBV5-1
j_call: TRBJ2-3

cdr3_aa: CASSQVAAGPTEAFF
cdr3_nt: TGTGCCAGCAGCCAAGTCGCTGCAGGGCCCACTGAAGCTTTCTTT
d_call: NA
clone_size: NA
v_call: TRBV14
j_call: TRBJ1-1

cdr3_aa: CASSETRGSEQYF
cdr3_nt: TGTGCCAGCAGCGAAACCAGGGGGTCCGAGCAGTACTTC
d_call: TRBD1
clone_size: many
v_call: TRBV2
j_call: TRBJ2-7

cdr3_aa: CASSQGQPGELFF
cdr3_nt: TGTGCCAGCAGCCAAGGACAGCCCGGGGAGCTGTTTTTT
d_call: NA
clone_size: many
v_call: TRBV3-1
j_call: TRBJ2-2

cdr3_aa: CAWSTSGTGQAFF
cdr3_nt: TGTGCCTGGAGCACCTCCGGGACAGGGCAGGCTTTCTTT
d_call: TRBD1
clone_size: many
v_call: TRBV30
j_call: TRBJ1-1

cdr3_aa: CASSQRQAGTQYF
cdr3_nt: TGTGCCAGCAGCCAGAGACAGGCAGGGACCCAGTACTTC
d_call: NA
clone_size: NA
v_call: TRBV14
j_call: TRBJ2-5

cdr3_aa: CASILTARDTDTQYF
cdr3_nt: TGTGCCAGCATCCTGACGGCTAGGGACACAGATACGCAGTATTTT
d_call: NA
clone_size: many
v_call: TRBV12-3/TRBV12-4
j_call: TRBJ2-3

cdr3_aa: CASSLDEAGGFSGNTIYF
cdr3_nt: TGCGCCAGCAGCTTGGATGAGGCAGGGGGGTTCTCTGGAAACACCATATATTTT
d_call: TRBD1
clone_size: few
v_call: TRBV5-1
j_call: TRBJ1-3

cdr3_aa: CASSRTSGSINEQFF
cdr3_nt: TGTGCCAGCAGTCGGACTAGCGGTTCCATCAATGAGCAGTTCTTC
d_call: TRBD2
clone_size: few
v_call: TRBV6-4
j_call: TRBJ2-1

cdr3_aa: CASSSPAGEPSSYNEQFF
cdr3_nt: TGTGCCAGCAGCTCGCCGGCGGGCGAGCCGAGCTCCTACAATGAGCAGTTCTTC
d_call: NA
clone_size: NA
v_call: TRBV7-9
j_call: TRBJ2-1

cdr3_aa: CASSFASRGEQYF
cdr3_nt: TGTGCCAGCAGTTTTGCTAGTCGGGGCGAGCAGTACTTC
d_call: NA
clone_size: NA
v_call: TRBV6-2/TRBV6-3
j_call: TRBJ2-7

cdr3_aa: CASSYSSGGASSYNEQFF
cdr3_nt: TGTGCCAGCAGTTACTCGTCGGGCGGGGCTTCCTCCTACAATGAGCAGTTCTTC
d_call: NA
clone_size: NA
v_call: TRBV6-5
j_call: TRBJ2-1

cdr3_aa: CASRPAPLAGDTDTQYF
cdr3_nt: TGTGCCAGCAGACCCGCCCCTCTAGCGGGGGATACAGATACGCAGTATTTT
d_call: TRBD2
clone_size: many
v_call: TRBV27
j_call: TRBJ2-3

cdr3_aa: CASSEDRGGYTF
cdr3_nt: TGTGCCAGCAGTGAAGACAGGGGTGGCTACACCTTC
d_call: TRBD1
clone_size: many
v_call: TRBV6-1
j_call: TRBJ1-2

cdr3_aa: CSAQLYNEQFF
cdr3_nt: TGCAGTGCTCAGTTGTACAATGAGCAGTTCTTC
d_call: NA
clone_size: many
v_call: TRBV20-1
j_call: TRBJ2-1

cdr3_aa: CASSQGPGQGSYEQYF
cdr3_nt: TGCGCCAGCAGCCAGGGACCGGGACAGGGCTCCTACGAGCAGTACTTC
d_call: TRBD1
clone_size: NA
v_call: TRBV4-1
j_call: TRBJ2-7

cdr3_aa: CASSRGFAGVNTEAFF
cdr3_nt: TGTGCCAGCAGTAGGGGCTTCGCGGGGGTGAACACTGAAGCTTTCTTT
d_call: NA
clone_size: many
v_call: TRBV6-1
j_call: TRBJ1-1

cdr3_aa: CASSLGLAEQFF
cdr3_nt: TGTGCCAGCAGTTTAGGCCTAGCGGAGCAGTTCTTC
d_call: NA
clone_size: many
v_call: TRBV12-3/TRBV12-4
j_call: TRBJ2-1

cdr3_aa: CASTPTGASSYEQYF
cdr3_nt: TGTGCCAGTACCCCCACAGGGGCCTCTTCCTACGAGCAGTACTTC
d_call: TRBD1
clone_size: NA
v_call: TRBV19
j_call: TRBJ2-7

cdr3_aa: CASSLAGHYNEQFF
cdr3_nt: TGTGCCAGCAGCTTAGCGGGCCACTACAATGAGCAGTTCTTC
d_call: NA
clone_size: many
v_call: TRBV7-6
j_call: TRBJ2-1

cdr3_aa: CSATNPGTENTEAFF
cdr3_nt: TGCAGTGCTACCAATCCCGGGACAGAAAACACTGAAGCTTTCTTT
d_call: TRBD1
clone_size: many
v_call: TRBV20-1
j_call: TRBJ1-1

cdr3_aa: CAISETAHQETQYF
cdr3_nt: TGTGCCATCAGCGAGACAGCCCACCAAGAGACCCAGTACTTC
d_call: NA
clone_size: few
v_call: TRBV10-3
j_call: TRBJ2-5

cdr3_aa: CASSPYRERNTEAFF
cdr3_nt: TGCGCCAGCAGCCCCTACAGGGAAAGGAACACTGAAGCTTTCTTT
d_call: NA
clone_size: few
v_call: TRBV5-1
j_call: TRBJ1-1

cdr3_aa: CAISGSTEYGYTF
cdr3_nt: TGTGCCATCAGTGGATCTACAGAGTATGGCTACACCTTC
d_call: NA
clone_size: many
v_call: TRBV10-3
j_call: TRBJ1-2

cdr3_aa: CASSAQWNAEAFF
cdr3_nt: TGTGCCAGCAGCGCTCAATGGAACGCTGAAGCTTTCTTT
d_call: NA
clone_size: many
v_call: TRBV7-2
j_call: TRBJ1-1

cdr3_aa: CASSSGQGGGYGYTF
cdr3_nt: TGTGCCAGCAGTTCCGGACAGGGGGGAGGCTATGGCTACACCTTC
d_call: TRBD1
clone_size: many
v_call: TRBV28
j_call: TRBJ1-2

cdr3_aa: CASSAWDRSNTEAFF
cdr3_nt: TGTGCCAGTAGTGCCTGGGACCGCTCGAACACTGAAGCTTTCTTT
d_call: NA
clone_size: many
v_call: TRBV19
j_call: TRBJ1-1

cdr3_aa: CASSLVGGTSGTETQYF
cdr3_nt: TGTGCCAGCAGCTTAGTAGGGGGGACTAGCGGGACGGAGACCCAGTACTTC
d_call: TRBD2
clone_size: NA
v_call: TRBV11-2
j_call: TRBJ2-5

cdr3_aa: CASSPGAGGPHNEQFF
cdr3_nt: TGTGCCAGCTCACCGGGCGCGGGAGGGCCCCACAATGAGCAGTTCTTC
d_call: TRBD2
clone_size: many
v_call: TRBV18
j_call: TRBJ2-1

cdr3_aa: CASSRGTSGSYNEQFF
cdr3_nt: TGTGCCAGCAGCCGGGGAACTAGCGGTTCCTACAATGAGCAGTTCTTC
d_call: TRBD2
clone_size: many
v_call: TRBV6-2/TRBV6-3
j_call: TRBJ2-1

cdr3_aa: CASREIRRGRYTEQYF
cdr3_nt: TGTGCCAGTAGAGAAATACGGCGGGGGCGGTATACCGAGCAGTACTTC
d_call: NA
clone_size: few
v_call: TRBV19
j_call: TRBJ2-7

cdr3_aa: CASSPREGAYGYTF
cdr3_nt: TGTGCCAGCAGCCCAAGGGAGGGGGCCTATGGCTACACCTTC
d_call: TRBD1
clone_size: few
v_call: TRBV7-9
j_call: TRBJ1-2

cdr3_aa: CASSLPGALTYEQYF
cdr3_nt: TGTGCCAGCTCACTCCCGGGGGCGTTGACCTACGAGCAGTACTTC
d_call: NA
clone_size: many
v_call: TRBV12-3/TRBV12-4
j_call: TRBJ2-7

cdr3_aa: CASSPWGQSYEQYF
cdr3_nt: TGTGCCAGCAGCCCTTGGGGACAGTCCTACGAGCAGTACTTC
d_call: TRBD1
clone_size: many
v_call: TRBV6-2/TRBV6-3
j_call: TRBJ2-7

cdr3_aa: CSVKVAGVGEQYF
cdr3_nt: TGCAGCGTTAAGGTAGCGGGAGTGGGGGAGCAGTACTTC
d_call: TRBD2
clone_size: NA
v_call: TRBV29-1
j_call: TRBJ2-7

cdr3_aa: CASSVALGQGNNEQFF
cdr3_nt: TGTGCCAGCAGCGTAGCTTTAGGACAGGGTAACAATGAGCAGTTCTTC
d_call: TRBD1
clone_size: many
v_call: TRBV9
j_call: TRBJ2-1

cdr3_aa: CASSLDWYSNQPQHF
cdr3_nt: TGTGCCAGCAGTTTAGATTGGTATAGCAATCAGCCCCAGCATTTT
d_call: NA
clone_size: few
v_call: TRBV12-3/TRBV12-4
j_call: TRBJ1-5

cdr3_aa: CASAARDGAYEQYF
cdr3_nt: TGCGCCAGCGCCGCCAGGGACGGCGCCTACGAGCAGTACTTC
d_call: NA
clone_size: many
v_call: TRBV5-1
j_call: TRBJ2-7

cdr3_aa: CASSRGQEGSSPLHF
cdr3_nt: TGTGCCAGCAGTCGTGGGCAGGAGGGTTCCTCACCCCTCCACTTT
d_call: NA
clone_size: many
v_call: TRBV6-1
j_call: TRBJ1-6

cdr3_aa: CASTSPGVPNQPQHF
cdr3_nt: TGTGCCAGTACCTCCCCGGGAGTGCCCAATCAGCCCCAGCATTTT
d_call: NA
clone_size: few
v_call: TRBV19
j_call: TRBJ1-5

cdr3_aa: CASSFDAGTGFEQYF
cdr3_nt: TGTGCCAGCAGTTTCGACGCCGGGACAGGGTTCGAGCAGTACTTC
d_call: TRBD1
clone_size: NA
v_call: TRBV27
j_call: TRBJ2-7

cdr3_aa: CASTEDRIIRGAFF
cdr3_nt: TGTGCCAGTACCGAGGACAGGATCATCCGAGGAGCTTTCTTT
d_call: TRBD1
clone_size: NA
v_call: TRBV19
j_call: TRBJ1-1

cdr3_aa: CSARDPYPATPQYF
cdr3_nt: TGCAGTGCTAGGGACCCGTACCCCGCTACCCCGCAGTATTTT
d_call: NA
clone_size: many
v_call: TRBV20-1
j_call: TRBJ2-3

cdr3_aa: CASSHSGEGTDTQYF
cdr3_nt: TGTGCCAGCAGCCATAGCGGGGAGGGCACAGATACGCAGTATTTT
d_call: TRBD2
clone_size: many
v_call: TRBV28
j_call: TRBJ2-3

cdr3_aa: CSARDTGMTGLDYGYTF
cdr3_nt: TGCAGTGCTAGAGATACGGGGATGACAGGGTTGGACTATGGCTACACCTTC
d_call: TRBD1
clone_size: many
v_call: TRBV20-1
j_call: TRBJ1-2

cdr3_aa: CSARDPSFGSYEQYF
cdr3_nt: TGCAGTGCTAGAGATCCTAGTTTCGGCTCCTACGAGCAGTACTTC
d_call: NA
clone_size: many
v_call: TRBV20-1
j_call: TRBJ2-7